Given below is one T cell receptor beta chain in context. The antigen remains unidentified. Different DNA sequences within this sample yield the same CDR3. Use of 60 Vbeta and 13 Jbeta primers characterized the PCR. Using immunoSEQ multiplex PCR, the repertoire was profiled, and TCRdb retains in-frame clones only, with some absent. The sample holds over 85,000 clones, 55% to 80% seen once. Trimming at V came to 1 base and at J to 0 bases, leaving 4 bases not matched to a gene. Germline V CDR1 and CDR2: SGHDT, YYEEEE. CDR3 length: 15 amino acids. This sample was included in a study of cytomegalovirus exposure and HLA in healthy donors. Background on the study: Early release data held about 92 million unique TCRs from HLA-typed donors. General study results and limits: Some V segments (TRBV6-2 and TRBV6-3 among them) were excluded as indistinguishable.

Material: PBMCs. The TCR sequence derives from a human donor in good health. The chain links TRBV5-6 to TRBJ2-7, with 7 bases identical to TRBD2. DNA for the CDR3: TGTGCCAGCAGCTTGTTGCGGGAGCACTCCTACGAGCAGTACTTC. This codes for CASSLLREHSYEQYF.